The sequence of this TCR beta chain was determined in a study of T cells after somatic rescue of genetic block. The V gene lost 4 bases and the J gene lost 3 bases, with 14 bases spanning the gap. The CDR3 has 15 residues. Some clones are missing from TCRdb's copy, which holds only in-frame ones; the method was immunoSEQ multiplex PCR. The data show 85,000 to 100,000 clones, approximately 90% seen once. The sequencing sample was made of peripheral blood mononuclear cells (PBMCs). The rearrangement joins TRBV5-3 to TRBJ1-5; D is uncertain. TRBV5-3 counts as an open reading frame of uncertain function. The TCR originated in a woman under 30. CDR3 DNA: TGTGCCAGAAGCCCCCCAAGGCAGACCAATCAGCCCCAGCATTTT. It codes for CARSPPRQTNQPQHF.